This T cell receptor beta chain stems from a study of shared clonotypes between healthy human individuals. Donors were Caucasian adults residing in Nashville, Tennessee, USA. Findings and limits, study-wide: Rarefaction showed that sequencing of sorted subsets was incomplete (despite large depth).

Per the germline V gene, CDR1 is SGHAT and CDR2 is FQNNGV. This CDR3 is built from 14 residues. V shed 3 bases, J shed 7 bases, and the junction held 3 bases outside the gene matches. Turning to this clone: Antigen unknown. Other DNA variants within this sample encode the same CDR3.

An even split of each subset's genomic DNA across several immunoSEQ plates was performed. Some clones are missing from TCRdb's copy, which holds only in-frame ones; the method was immunoSEQ multiplex PCR. The sample yields some 2.1 million clones, 95% seen once. The V call is TRBV11-2, the J call TRBJ1-4; 9 bases agree with TRBD1. The sequenced material came from naive CD4+ T cells sorted from blood. The sample's subset: CD45RA+ positively selected. This sequence originates from a young man in good health. CDR3 residues: CASSFTGGGEKLFF. For the CDR3, the DNA is TGTGCCAGCAGCTTTACAGGGGGCGGTGAAAAACTGTTTTTT.